This T cell receptor (beta chain) is drawn from a study of OX40 agonist ivuxolimab in advanced cancers. The study in broad terms: Ivuxolimab was a fully human IgG2 agonistic monoclonal antibody targeting the costimulatory receptor OX40 (CD134). Intravenous ivuxolimab was administered to patients every 2 weeks at six dose levels: 0.01, 0.1, 0.3, 1.5, 3 and 10 mg/kg. Among the roughly 50 dose-escalation patients, about 20 had hepatocellular carcinoma, approximately 15 melanoma, 9 renal cell carcinoma and 9 head and neck cancer. In the dose-escalation cohort, over 65% of patients were male, and the mean age was roughly 60 years, with a range of about 23 to 85. Patients were allowed to have had prior anti-PD-1, anti-PD-L1 or anti-CTLA-4 therapy, and around 43% of the dose-escalation patients had been treated with checkpoint inhibitors. Partial responses occurred in three dose-escalation patients: two with cutaneous melanoma and one with hepatocellular carcinoma. Peripheral TCRbeta sequencing aimed to test whether ivuxolimab altered TCR sequence diversity and caused clonal T-cell expansion. The paper describes the monotherapy dose-escalation part (N = 52 patients) of the phase I trial of ivuxolimab.

Genomic DNA was extracted from sorted cells for sequencing of the TCRbeta CDR3 region. TCRbeta CDR3 regions were sequenced using the immunoSEQ Assay. TCRdb provides this immuneACCESS table in a form limited to in-frame rearrangements. Some clones are lacking; in checked studies, under half of them reflect an unresolved V gene, and why the rest are absent is not known. Here the sample has tens of thousands of clones; approximately 84% occur a single time. Clones ranked in the top ten supply 2% to 3% of the sample. Summary of the overall study and its limitations: Low levels of normalized T-cell clonal expansion were also seen in some patients who did not respond. On average, CD8+ T cells showed more expanded clones than CD4+ T cells after ivuxolimab. Clonal expansion of both CD4+ and CD8+ blood T cells was observed from baseline to week 6 at doses 0.1 to 3.0 mg/kg. Antigen specificity was not determined for the clonally expanded peripheral T cells. In the 0.1-3.0 mg/kg groups, partial responders were among the patients with the lowest normalized peripheral clonal expansion, particularly in CD8+ T cells.

As regards this clone: No cognate antigen has been identified for it. Base qualities are not provided; no much larger clone lies one nucleotide away.

Patients with autoimmune disease history or receiving systemic immunosuppression were excluded from the trial. Peripheral blood for TCR sequencing was drawn from every dose cohort at baseline, at cycle 4 day 1 and at cycle 7 day 1. The samples were taken from a phase I, first-in-human, multicenter, open-label dose-escalation trial of ivuxolimab. The trial enrolled adults with locally advanced or metastatic head and neck squamous cell, hepatocellular, melanoma or renal cell carcinoma. CD4+ and CD8+ T cells were sorted separately from peripheral blood before TCR sequencing. In the germline V gene, CDR1 corresponds to ENHRY and CDR2 to SYGVKD. The CDR3 spans 13 residues, from the cysteine through the phenylalanine. Only the CDR3 part of the read is kept: 39 bases, read in frame from the first base. V loses 6 bases of germline sequence and J loses 2 bases, and the interval between the two ends is 10 bases.

This chain is built from TRBV10-3 and TRBJ1-1; TRBD1 is a weak D gene call, 6 bases matching. This receptor was taken from an adult with an advanced solid tumor such as melanoma, head and neck, liver or kidney cancer. The source was CD4+ or CD8+ T cells sorted from blood, collected in a trial of the OX40 agonist ivuxolimab. The CDR3 loop reads CAIRTGHNTEAFF. The nucleotide sequence is given as TGTGCCATCAGGACAGGACATAACACTGAAGCTTTCTTT.